This T cell receptor (beta chain) came from a study of STAT5B mutations in CD4+ large granular lymphocyte leukemia. Broader study findings: The CD4+ versus CD8+ T-LGLL clonality difference may reflect limited sample size. No patients shared main leukemic clonotypes, though around 25% appeared at low frequency elsewhere. Top patient clones used TRBV06 genes more often: 8/27 versus 2/35 in controls.

The assay was run at survey level. The method was immunoSEQ multiplex PCR; TCRdb's version includes in-frame clones alone and lacks a portion of them. The sample includes about 30,000 clones, roughly 84% of them seen just once. Germline V gene data show CDR1 as SGHVS and CDR2 as FQNEAQ. The CDR3 runs 11 residues. V shed 5 bases and J shed 2 bases, with 3 bases lying between them. With regard to this clone: Its target is not known.

The chain joins TRBV7-8 to TRBJ2-5; D unclear. The clonotype was recovered from a human donor in good health. The sample comprised CD4+ T cells from blood buffy coats. The CDR3 spells CASSIQETQYF. In nucleotides, the CDR3 is TGTGCCAGCAGCATACAAGAGACCCAGTACTTC.